This is a list of T cell receptor beta chains from one sample in a study of early T cells in non-severe SARS-CoV-2 infection. TCRdb redid the calling of the 5' RACE reads with MiXCR, one entry per CDR3 protein. Among over 45,000 distinct CDR3 sequences, roughly 8% were seen once, and the ten largest hold about 10%. The sample in question was whole blood, obtained at baseline. The receptors were sampled from an adult who was a healthcare worker with PCR-confirmed SARS-CoV-2 infection or an uninfected control (not recorded which). The CDR3 runs from the conserved cysteine through the conserved F or W.

CDR3 protein,V gene
CASSLWGTGSSPLHF,TRBV12-3/TRBV12-4
CAWSSGGVETQYF,TRBV30
CASSLARGLAGGSYEQYF,TRBV12-3/TRBV12-4
CASSYSRARLEKLFF,TRBV6-5
CASSDRETLPSHNEQFF,TRBV2
CSAPSEGGEQYF,TRBV20-1
CASSLGRLAGGAETQYF,TRBV27
CASSLSGPQEQYF,TRBV7-9
CSARSGGQAYEQYF,TRBV20-1
CASSPMAQRAHEQYF,TRBV18
CASTSQGTTDTQYF,TRBV12-3/TRBV12-4
CARTCHRDYLSYNEQFF,TRBV19
CASSSLLAGGPDEQYF,TRBV11-2
CASSSLTGNTIYF,TRBV7-2
CASSQALAGRDTQYF,TRBV4-1
CASSPPPGGSEKLFF,TRBV18
CAISAASGRPSYEQYF,TRBV10-3
CASSHGTSGPSSYEQYF,TRBV4-3
CASTSLGAGLNTEAFF,TRBV28
CASSQDRNTGNSPLHF,TRBV3-1
CASSYSASTYEQYF,TRBV6-6
CAISDRDFSGNTIYF,TRBV10-3
CASSDRDGLAKNIQYF,TRBV6-1
CASSPLTSAAYEQYF,TRBV3-1
CASSTDRNSYEQYF,TRBV7-8
CASSSYGNNEQFF,TRBV7-2
CASSPPGQGETQYF,TRBV7-9
CASSKNSDRGRVEAFF,TRBV21-1
CASSFSIFPFEQYF,TRBV5-4
CASSRLGRDTDTQYF,TRBV5-6
CASSFSENTEAFF,TRBV7-2
CSVFQGAANEKLFF,TRBV29-1
CSVGMSPYEQYF,TRBV29-1
CASSFGTGTQPQHF,TRBV12-3/TRBV12-4
CASSPILGIGNQPQHF,TRBV12-3/TRBV12-4
CASSDSPSGITDTQYF,TRBV6-4
CASSPGTKAYEQYF,TRBV11-2
CASRPSGRTSTDTQYF,TRBV10-2
CASSLEGSPWGGSYNEQFF,TRBV13
CAISVGGTGELFF,TRBV10-3
CASSQVQDTGELFF,TRBV14
CASSAGQVTLNEQFF,TRBV7-6
CSALGLAGEQYF,TRBV29-1